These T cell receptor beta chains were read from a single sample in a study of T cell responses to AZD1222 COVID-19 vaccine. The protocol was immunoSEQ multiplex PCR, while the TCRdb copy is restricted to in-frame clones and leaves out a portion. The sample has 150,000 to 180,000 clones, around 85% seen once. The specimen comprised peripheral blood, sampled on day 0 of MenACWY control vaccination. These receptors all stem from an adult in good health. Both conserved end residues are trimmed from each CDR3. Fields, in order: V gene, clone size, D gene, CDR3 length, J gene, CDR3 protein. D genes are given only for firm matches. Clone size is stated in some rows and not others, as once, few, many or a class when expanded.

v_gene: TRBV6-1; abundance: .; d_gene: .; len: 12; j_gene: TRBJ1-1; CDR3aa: ASSERMGAPEAF
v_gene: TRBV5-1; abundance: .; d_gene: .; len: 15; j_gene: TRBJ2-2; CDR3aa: ASQTLPGGAVTGELF
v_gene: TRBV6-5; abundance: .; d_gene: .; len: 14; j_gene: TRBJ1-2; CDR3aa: ASSYLLGGPNYGYT
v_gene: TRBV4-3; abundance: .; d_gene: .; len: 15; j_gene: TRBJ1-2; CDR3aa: ASSQEKGREINYGYT
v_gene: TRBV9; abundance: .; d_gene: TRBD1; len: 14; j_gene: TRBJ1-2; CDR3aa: ASSAGAGTGSYGYT
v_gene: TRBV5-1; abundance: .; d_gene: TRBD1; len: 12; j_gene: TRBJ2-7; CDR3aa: ASSPAGTENEQY
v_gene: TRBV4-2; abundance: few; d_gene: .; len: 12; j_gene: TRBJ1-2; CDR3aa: ASSQDRSNYGYT
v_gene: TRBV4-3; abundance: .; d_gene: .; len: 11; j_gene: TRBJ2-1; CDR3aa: ASSQPPYNEQF
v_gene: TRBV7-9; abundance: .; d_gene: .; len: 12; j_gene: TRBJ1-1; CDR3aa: ASSLGRSNTEAF
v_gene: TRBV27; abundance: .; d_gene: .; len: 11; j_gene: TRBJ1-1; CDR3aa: ASRGTGNTEAF
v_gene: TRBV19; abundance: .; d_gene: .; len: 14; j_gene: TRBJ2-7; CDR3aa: ASSTLRQASSHEQY
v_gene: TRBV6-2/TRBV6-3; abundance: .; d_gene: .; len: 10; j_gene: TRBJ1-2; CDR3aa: ASSQTNYGYT
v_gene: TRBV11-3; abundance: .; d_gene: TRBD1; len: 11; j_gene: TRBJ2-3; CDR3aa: ASSLQGADTQY
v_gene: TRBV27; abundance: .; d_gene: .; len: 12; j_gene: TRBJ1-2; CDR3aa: ASSGTLTNYGYT
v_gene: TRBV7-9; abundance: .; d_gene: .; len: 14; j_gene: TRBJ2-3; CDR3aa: ASSTHRDRPTDTQY
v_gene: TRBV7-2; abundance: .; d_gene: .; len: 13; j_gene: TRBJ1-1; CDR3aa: ASSLVGGRITEAF